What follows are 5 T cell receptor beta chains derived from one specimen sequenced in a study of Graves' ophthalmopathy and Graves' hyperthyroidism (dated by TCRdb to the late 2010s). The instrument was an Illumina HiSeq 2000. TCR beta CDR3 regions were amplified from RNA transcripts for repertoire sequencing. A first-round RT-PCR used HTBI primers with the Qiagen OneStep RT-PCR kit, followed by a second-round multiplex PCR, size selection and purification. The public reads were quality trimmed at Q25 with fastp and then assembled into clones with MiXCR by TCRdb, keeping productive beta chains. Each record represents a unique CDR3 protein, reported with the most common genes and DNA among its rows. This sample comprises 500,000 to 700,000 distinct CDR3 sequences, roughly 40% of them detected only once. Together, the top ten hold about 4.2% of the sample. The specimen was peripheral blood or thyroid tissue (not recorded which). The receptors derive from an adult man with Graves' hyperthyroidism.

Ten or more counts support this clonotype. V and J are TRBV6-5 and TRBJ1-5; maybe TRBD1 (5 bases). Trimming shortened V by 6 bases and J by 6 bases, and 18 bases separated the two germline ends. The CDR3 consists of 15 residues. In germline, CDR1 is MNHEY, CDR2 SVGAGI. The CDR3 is CASSLTGAGGQPQHF. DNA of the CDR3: TGTGCCAGCAGCCTGACGGGTGCGGGGGGTCAGCCCCAGCATTTT.

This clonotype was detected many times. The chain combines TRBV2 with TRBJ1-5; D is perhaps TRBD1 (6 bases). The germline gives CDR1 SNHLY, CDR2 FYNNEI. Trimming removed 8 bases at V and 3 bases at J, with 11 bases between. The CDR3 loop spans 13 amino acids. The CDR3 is CASLDSANQPQHF. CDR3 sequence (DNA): TGTGCCAGCCTGGACAGCGCCAATCAGCCCCAGCATTTT.

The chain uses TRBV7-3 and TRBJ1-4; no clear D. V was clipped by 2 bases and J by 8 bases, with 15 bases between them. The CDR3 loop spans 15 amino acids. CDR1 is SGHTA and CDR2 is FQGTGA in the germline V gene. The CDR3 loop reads CASSLGLREREKLFF. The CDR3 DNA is TGTGCCAGCAGCTTAGGTTTGCGGGAAAGGGAAAAACTGTTTTTT.

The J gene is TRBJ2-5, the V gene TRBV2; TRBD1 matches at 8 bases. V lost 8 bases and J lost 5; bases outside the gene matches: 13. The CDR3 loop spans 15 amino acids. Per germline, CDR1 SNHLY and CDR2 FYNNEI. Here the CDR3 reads CASSPGQGRRETQYF. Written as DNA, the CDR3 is TGTGCCAGCTCTCCAGGACAGGGCCGCCGGGAGACCCAGTACTTC.

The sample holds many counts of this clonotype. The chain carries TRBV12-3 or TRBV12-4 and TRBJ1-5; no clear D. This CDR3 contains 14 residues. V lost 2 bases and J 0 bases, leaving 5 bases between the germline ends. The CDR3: CASSLKSSNQPQHF. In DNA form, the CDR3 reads TGTGCCAGCAGTTTAAAAAGTAGCAATCAGCCCCAGCATTTT.